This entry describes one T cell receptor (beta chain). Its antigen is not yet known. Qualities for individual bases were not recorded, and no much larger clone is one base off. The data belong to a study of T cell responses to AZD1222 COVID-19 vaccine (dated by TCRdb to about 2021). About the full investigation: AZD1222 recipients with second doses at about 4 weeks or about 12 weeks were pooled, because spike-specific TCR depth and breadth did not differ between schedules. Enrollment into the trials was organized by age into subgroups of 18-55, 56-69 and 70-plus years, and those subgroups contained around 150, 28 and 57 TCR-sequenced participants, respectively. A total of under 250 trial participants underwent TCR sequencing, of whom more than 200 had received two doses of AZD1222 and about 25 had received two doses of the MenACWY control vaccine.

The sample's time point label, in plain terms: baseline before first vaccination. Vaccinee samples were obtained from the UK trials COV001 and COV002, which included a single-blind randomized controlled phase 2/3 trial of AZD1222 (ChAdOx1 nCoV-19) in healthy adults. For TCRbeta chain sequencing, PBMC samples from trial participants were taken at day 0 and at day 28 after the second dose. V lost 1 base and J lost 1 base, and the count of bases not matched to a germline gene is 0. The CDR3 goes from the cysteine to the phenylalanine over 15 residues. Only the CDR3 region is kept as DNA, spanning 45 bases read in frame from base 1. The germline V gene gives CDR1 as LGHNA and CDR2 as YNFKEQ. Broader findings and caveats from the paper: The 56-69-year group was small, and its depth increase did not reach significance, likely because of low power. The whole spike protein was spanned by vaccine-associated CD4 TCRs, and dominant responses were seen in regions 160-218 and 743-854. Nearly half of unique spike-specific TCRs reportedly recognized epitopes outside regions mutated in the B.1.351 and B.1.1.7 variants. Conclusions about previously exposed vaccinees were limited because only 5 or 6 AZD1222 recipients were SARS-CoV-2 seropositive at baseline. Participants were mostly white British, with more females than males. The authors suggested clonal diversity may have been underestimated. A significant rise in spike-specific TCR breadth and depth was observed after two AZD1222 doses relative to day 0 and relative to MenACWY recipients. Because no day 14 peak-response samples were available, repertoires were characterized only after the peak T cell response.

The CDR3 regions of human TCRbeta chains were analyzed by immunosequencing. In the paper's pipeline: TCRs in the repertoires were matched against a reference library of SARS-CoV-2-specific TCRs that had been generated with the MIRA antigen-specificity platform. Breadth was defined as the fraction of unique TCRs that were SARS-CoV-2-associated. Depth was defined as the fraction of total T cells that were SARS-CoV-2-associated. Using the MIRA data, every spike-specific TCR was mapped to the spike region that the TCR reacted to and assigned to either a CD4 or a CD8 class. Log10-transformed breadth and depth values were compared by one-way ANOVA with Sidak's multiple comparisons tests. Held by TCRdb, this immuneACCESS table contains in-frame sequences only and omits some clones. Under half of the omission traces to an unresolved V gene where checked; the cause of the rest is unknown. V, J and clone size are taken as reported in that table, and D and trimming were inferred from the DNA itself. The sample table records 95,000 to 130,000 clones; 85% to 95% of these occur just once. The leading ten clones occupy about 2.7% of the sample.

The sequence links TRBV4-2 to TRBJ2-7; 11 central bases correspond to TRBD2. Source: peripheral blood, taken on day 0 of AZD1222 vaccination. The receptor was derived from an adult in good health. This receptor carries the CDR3 CASSQVAGGSYEQYF. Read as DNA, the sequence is TGTGCCAGCAGCCAAGTAGCGGGAGGGTCCTACGAGCAGTACTTC.